These 27 T cell receptor beta chains came from one sample sequenced in a study of somatic mutations in cytotoxic T cells in rheumatoid arthritis (dated by TCRdb to 2016 to 2017). Libraries were made using the immunoSEQ multiplex PCR assay. Sourced from immuneACCESS, this table was stored by TCRdb with only in-frame sequences that have V and J called. A share of the clones is absent; for the studies checked, an unresolved V gene accounts for under half, and the remainder has no known explanation. For this sample the table gives 3,000 to 4,000 clones, of which around 93% were detected only once. The top ten clonotypes cover around 6.9% of the sample. What was sequenced was CD8+ T cells sorted from blood. The receptors originated from a woman aged 60 to 75 with rheumatoid arthritis.

The rearrangement joins TRBV2 to TRBJ2-2, with 11 positions matching TRBD2. Germline CDR1 reads SNHLY; CDR2 reads FYNNEI. The CDR3 is made up of 16 amino acids. The V gene end was trimmed by 5 bases and the J gene end by 2 bases; junction bases not matched to a gene: 4. The CDR3 DNA is TGTGCCAGCAGTCGGACTAGCGGGCTCAACACCGGGGAGCTGTTTTTT. Its translation is CASSRTSGLNTGELFF.

V usage is TRBV19 and J usage is TRBJ1-5; 7 nucleotides line up with TRBD1. Trimming took 8 bases from V and 2 from J; bases not matched to a gene: 12. The CDR3 runs to 16 residues. Germline V gene data show CDR1 as LNHDA and CDR2 as SQIVND (reference sequence). The CDR3 is CASALRGLRGNQPQHF. CDR3 nucleotides: TGTGCCAGTGCCCTTAGGGGGCTGAGGGGCAATCAGCCCCAGCATTTT.

This clone was seen only a few times. This chain links TRBV7-8 with TRBJ2-3; D possibly corresponds to TRBD1 (6 bases). Germline V gene lookup returns CDR1 SGHVS and CDR2 FQNEAQ. V lost 4 bases to trimming and J lost 3 bases, with 14 bases between them. The CDR3 consists of 15 residues. The CDR3 DNA reads TGTGCCAGCAGCTCGGAACCTAGGGGGACAGATACGCAGTATTTT. Protein sequence: CASSSEPRGTDTQYF.

Details on this clone: Mismatch with germline at one junction end may stem from a read error. The chain links TRBV11-2 to TRBJ2-1; 11 nucleotides agree with TRBD2. The CDR3 is made up of 16 amino acids. The V gene's germline CDR1 is SGHAT and CDR2 FQNNGV. CDR3 in DNA: TGTGCCGGCAGCTTAGTCGGTAGCGGGAGGGCCTATGAGCAGTTCTTC. This sequence encodes CAGSLVGSGRAYEQFF.

The chain joins TRBV5-1 to TRBJ2-1, with 8 positions matching TRBD2. Germline trimming cut 4 bases from V and 2 bases from J; bases unmatched to any gene: 5. The CDR3 has 15 residues. Per germline, CDR1 SGHRS and CDR2 YFSETQ. Written as DNA, the CDR3 is TGCGCCAGCAGCGGGGCGGGAGGCCCCTACAATGAGCAGTTCTTC. Translated: CASSGAGGPYNEQFF.

This clone was seen a few times. The chain employs TRBV7-9 and TRBJ2-2, with 7 bases lining up with TRBD2. The CDR3 totals 15 residues. V was pared by 3 bases and J by 4 bases, with 5 bases of the junction left unmatched. CDR1 and CDR2 from the germline V gene are SEHNR and FQNEAQ (reference sequence). The chain's CDR3 is CASSLGGSGTGELFF. In DNA form, the CDR3 reads TGTGCCAGCAGCTTGGGAGGGTCGGGCACCGGGGAGCTGTTTTTT. Looking up the rest from reference TRBV7-9 and TRBJ2-2 gives the full variable domain: DTGVSQNPRHKITKRGQNVTFRCDPISEHNRLYWYRQTLGQGPEFLTYFQNEAQLEKSRLLSDRFSAERPKGSFSTLEIQRTEQGDSAMYLCASSLGGSGTGELFFGEGSRLTVL.

This clone was seen just once. The chain recombines TRBV7-9 with TRBJ1-2; D unresolved. From germline, CDR1 is SEHNR and CDR2 FQNEAQ (reference sequence). CDR3 size: 13 residues. With 0 bases removed from V and 6 bases from J, the gap between germline ends came to 8 bases. The CDR3 here is CASSLANRDGYTF. The DNA of the CDR3 is TGTGCCAGCAGCTTAGCGAACCGGGATGGCTACACCTTC.

V is TRBV12-5 and J is TRBJ2-7; D is possibly TRBD1 (6 bases). The CDR3 length is 14 residues. Trimming removed 4 bases at V and 7 bases at J, with 17 bases between. CDR1 is LGHNT, CDR2 FRNRAP, per germline. Here the CDR3 DNA reads TGTGCTAGTGGTTATAGACAGGCCCCTAAAGAGCAGTACGTC. This sequence encodes CASGYRQAPKEQYV.

The chain employs TRBV9 and TRBJ2-3; 7 bases map to TRBD1. Looked up from germline, CDR1 is SGDLS and CDR2 is YYNGEE. V was pared by 3 bases and J by 0 bases, with 7 bases of the junction left unmatched. This CDR3 is built from 16 residues. CDR3 DNA: TGTGCCAGCAGCGCCGGACAGGCCGCTAGCACAGATACGCAGTATTTT. Translated, it gives CASSAGQAASTDTQYF.

This clone is a singleton in its sample. The chain is built from TRBV7-9 and TRBJ1-1; D is possibly TRBD1 (6 bases). This CDR3 spans 14 amino acids. V dropped 6 bases and J dropped 0 bases, with 11 bases sitting between them. Germline CDR1 reads SEHNR; CDR2 reads FQNEAQ (reference sequence). In DNA, the CDR3 is TGTGCCAGCAGGGGGGAGGGGGTGAACACTGAAGCTTTCTTT. It is translated as CASRGEGVNTEAFF.

The chain is built from TRBV30 and TRBJ2-1; D is ambiguous. V shed 2 bases and J shed 2 bases, with 7 bases lying between them. The germline V gene encodes CDR1 GTSNPN and CDR2 SVGIG (reference sequence). The CDR3 runs 13 residues. CDR3 protein: CAWSSTAYNEQFF. The CDR3, as DNA: TGTGCCTGGAGTTCGACTGCCTACAATGAGCAGTTCTTC.

This chain's CDR3 is CASSEGRQGARSPLHF. The CDR3 DNA reads as TGTGCCAGCAGTGAAGGTCGACAGGGGGCACGATCACCCCTCCACTTT. The genes are TRBV6-1 and TRBJ1-6, with 10 bases aligning to TRBD1. The CDR3 length is 16 residues. Germline assignment: CDR1 MNHNS and CDR2 SASEGT. V shed 1 base and J 10 bases; nucleotides not matched to a gene: 7.

This clone has only one observation. In DNA form, the CDR3 reads TGTGCCAGCAGAAATCAGGGGTGGGGTACGCAGTATTTT. Protein sequence: CASRNQGWGTQYF. This chain joins TRBV6-5 and TRBJ2-3; D is possibly TRBD1 (6 bases). This CDR3 comprises 13 residues. Trimming took 6 bases from V and 8 from J, leaving 15 bases between them. CDR1 MNHEY and CDR2 SVGAGI come from the germline V gene.

The rearrangement links TRBV2 to TRBJ1-5; 8 bases map to TRBD1. Germline V gene lookup returns CDR1 SNHLY and CDR2 FYNNEI. The CDR3 totals 14 residues. V lost 7 bases, J lost 4 bases, and 6 bases stayed unmatched. The CDR3 is CASTETGGNQPQHF. CDR3 nucleotides: TGTGCCAGCACCGAAACAGGGGGTAATCAGCCCCAGCATTTT.

This clone was detected once. The gene calls are TRBV7-6 and TRBJ2-1; 14 bases match TRBD2. V dropped 5 bases and J dropped 9; count of bases not matched to a gene: 3. This CDR3 has 14 residues. CDR1 SGHVS and CDR2 FNYEAQ come from the germline V gene. The CDR3 sequence is CASSPGTSGSEQFF. CDR3 nucleotides: TGTGCCAGCAGCCCAGGGACTAGCGGGAGTGAGCAGTTCTTC.

The V and J genes are TRBV19 and TRBJ1-2, with a possible D match to TRBD1 (5 bases). From germline, CDR1 is LNHDA and CDR2 SQIVND (reference sequence). V was trimmed by 6 bases and J by 4 bases, leaving 15 bases between them. The CDR3 length is 14 residues. The CDR3 DNA reads TGTGCCAGTAGGAAGGGGAATAGCCTCTATGGCTACACCTTC. Translated, it gives CASRKGNSLYGYTF.

V is TRBV12-2 and J is TRBJ2-1; the table's D call of TRBD1 was not tested on the DNA. TRBV12-2 is shown as a pseudogene. The CDR3 runs to 16 residues. This CDR3 reads CASRGARASSYNEQFF. The CDR3 region has the DNA TGTGCAAGTCGCGGAGCCAGGGCGAGCTCCTACAATGAGCAGTTCTTC.

The chain links TRBV5-1 to TRBJ2-7, with 8 bases aligning to TRBD2. Trimming removed 0 bases from V and 5 bases from J; junction bases left unmatched: 7. Germline values: CDR1 SGHRS, CDR2 YFSETQ. The CDR3 spans 15 residues. The CDR3 loop reads CASSLALGLENEQYF. Here the CDR3 DNA reads TGCGCCAGCAGCTTGGCCCTGGGACTAGAAAACGAGCAGTACTTC. The full variable domain, in which reference TRBV5-1 and TRBJ2-7 provide the parts outside the CDR3, is KAGVTQTPRYLIKTRGQQVTLSCSPISGHRSVSWYQQTPGQGLQFLFEYFSETQRNKGNFPGRFSGRQFSNSRSEMNVSTLELGDSALYLCASSLALGLENEQYFGPGTRLTVT.

The J gene is TRBJ1-2, the V gene TRBV27, with no clear D. This CDR3 has 13 amino acids. In germline, CDR1 is MNHEY, CDR2 SMNVEV (reference sequence). V dropped 3 bases and J dropped 6 bases, with 11 bases sitting between them. CDR3 bases: TGTGCCAGCAGTTTGGCGGTGGGTGATGGCTACACCTTC. Translated: CASSLAVGDGYTF.

This chain uses TRBV19 with TRBJ1-1; perhaps TRBD1 as D (5 bases). V shed 3 bases and J shed 5 bases, with 10 bases lying between them. Germline V CDR1 and CDR2: LNHDA, SQIVND (reference sequence). The CDR3 has 13 residues. This chain's CDR3 is CASSIDSGTEAFF. The CDR3 DNA reads TGTGCCAGTAGTATTGACAGTGGGACTGAAGCTTTCTTT.

This chain links TRBV5-3 with TRBJ1-1; unclear D gene. Being an ORF, TRBV5-3 has a function that is uncertain. The CDR3 is 16 residues long. V lost 0 bases and J 1 base, leaving 13 bases between the germline ends. CDR3 DNA sequence: TGTGCCAGAAGCTTGGAGGGTTCGGGGAGGAACACTGAAGCTTTCTTT. Translating it yields CARSLEGSGRNTEAFF.

The V gene is TRBV2, the J gene TRBJ2-7, with 10 bases fitting TRBD1. CDR3 size: 16 residues. CDR1 and CDR2 from the germline V gene are SNHLY and FYNNEI. V was clipped by 5 bases and J by 7 bases; unmatched bases: 14. CDR3 nucleotide sequence: TGTGCCAGCAGTCACGGTCCGGACAGGGGGTTTGAGGAGCAGTACTTC. It translates to CASSHGPDRGFEEQYF.

This rearrangement joins TRBV2 to TRBJ1-1, with TRBD1 matching 7 bases. V shed 9 bases, J shed 1 base, and the junction held 5 bases outside the gene matches. The germline V gene has CDR1 SNHLY and CDR2 FYNNEI. CDR3 length: 13 residues. The CDR3 protein is CARQQGTNTEAFF. CDR3 sequence (DNA): TGTGCCAGGCAACAGGGGACGAACACTGAAGCTTTCTTT.

The J gene is TRBJ1-2, the V gene TRBV10-3, with a tentative D call TRBD1 (6 bases). Per the germline V gene, CDR1 is ENHRY and CDR2 is SYGVKD. V dropped 10 bases and J dropped 1 base, with 19 bases sitting between them. The CDR3 runs to 15 residues. CDR3: CASASTGRLNYGYTF. The CDR3, as DNA: TGTGCCAGTGCGTCTACAGGGCGCCTTAACTATGGCTACACCTTC.

J is TRBJ1-5 and V is TRBV7-8; no firm D call. Germline V lookup: CDR1 SGHVS, CDR2 FQNEAQ. The V and J ends lost 3 bases and 0 bases respectively, with 15 bases between them. This CDR3 is built from 17 residues. Here the CDR3 DNA reads TGTGCCAGCAGCTTTGGTCTAGGAGGTAATAGCAATCAGCCCCAGCATTTT. Encoded protein: CASSFGLGGNSNQPQHF.

The V and J genes are TRBV7-2 and TRBJ2-3; perhaps TRBD1 as D (6 bases). Germline-derived CDR1 and CDR2 are SGHTA and FQGNSA. V was cut by 1 base and J by 6 bases, with 14 bases left in between. The CDR3 length is 15 residues. The CDR3 nucleotides read TGTGCCAGCAGCTTAGGTCGTACAGGGTGGGATACGCAGTATTTT. It specifies CASSLGRTGWDTQYF. The full variable domain, in which reference TRBV7-2 and TRBJ2-3 provide the parts outside the CDR3, is GAGVSQSPSNKVTEKGKDVELRCDPISGHTALYWYRQSLGQGLEFLIYFQGNSAPDKSGLPSDRFSAERTGGSVSTLTIQRTQQEDSAVYLCASSLGRTGWDTQYFGPGTRLTVL.

Within the sample, this clone is large (0.1 to 1%). The chain is built from TRBV2 and TRBJ2-2, with TRBD1 identical over 10 bases. This CDR3 has 16 amino acids. Germline assignment: CDR1 SNHLY and CDR2 FYNNEI. V was clipped by 8 bases and J by 2 bases; unmatched bases: 8. This CDR3 is CASRDRGRLNTGELFF. The CDR3 DNA is TGTGCCAGCCGGGACAGGGGTCGCCTAAACACCGGGGAGCTGTTTTTT.